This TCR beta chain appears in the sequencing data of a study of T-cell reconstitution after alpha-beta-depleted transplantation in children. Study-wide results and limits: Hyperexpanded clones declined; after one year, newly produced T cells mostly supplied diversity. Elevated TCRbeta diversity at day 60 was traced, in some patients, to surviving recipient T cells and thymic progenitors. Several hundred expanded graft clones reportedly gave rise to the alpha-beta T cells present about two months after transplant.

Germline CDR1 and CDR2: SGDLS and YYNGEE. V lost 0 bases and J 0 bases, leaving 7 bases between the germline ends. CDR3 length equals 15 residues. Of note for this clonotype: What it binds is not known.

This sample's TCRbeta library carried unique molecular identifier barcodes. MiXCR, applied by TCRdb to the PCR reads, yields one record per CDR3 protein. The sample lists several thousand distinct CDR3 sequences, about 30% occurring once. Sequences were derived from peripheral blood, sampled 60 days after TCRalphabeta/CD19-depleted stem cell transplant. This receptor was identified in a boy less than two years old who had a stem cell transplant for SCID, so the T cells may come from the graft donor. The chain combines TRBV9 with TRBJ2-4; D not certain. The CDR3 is CASSVGRLAKNIQYF. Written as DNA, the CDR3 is TGTGCCAGCAGCGTAGGGAGACTAGCCAAAAACATTCAGTACTTC.